This TCR beta chain was documented in a study of shared clonotypes between healthy human individuals. Study-level findings and limits: Memory subsets generally showed lower estimated richness than naive subsets.

J gave up 3 bases and V 4 bases, and 7 bases lay outside the gene matches. CDR3 size: 15 residues. Germline-derived CDR1 and CDR2 are MNHNS and SASEGT. In the naive CD8 group, cells lacked CD45RO and were positively selected for CCR7, so terminally differentiated effector memory CD45RA+ cells were left out. Produced via immunoSEQ multiplex PCR; TCRdb's table is partial and in-frame only. The sample yields over 2,000,000 clones, around 93% seen once. A remark on this clone: Its antigen remains unidentified.

The rearrangement joins TRBV6-1 to TRBJ2-7, with 9 bases lining up with TRBD2. Material: naive CD8+ T cells from PBMCs. This TCR was recovered from a man in his late teens or twenties in good health. Some clones in this sample may be carry-over from other donors' samples. The CDR3 DNA sequence: TGTGCCAGCAGTGGGCGGACTAGCGAAAACTACGAGCAGTACTTC. Its translation: CASSGRTSENYEQYF.